This T cell receptor beta chain emerged from a study of blood T cell repertoires in COVID-19. Study-level background: The analysed material was cDNA or gDNA that came from T cells, B-cell-depleted T cells, or PBMCs.

CDR1 SGHTA and CDR2 FQGNSA come from the germline V gene. Deletions cut 4 bases from V and 4 bases from J, with 26 bases between. The CDR3 covers 18 residues. Source study methods: Reference gene primer amplification in the assay estimated nucleated cell counts. Generated by immunoSEQ multiplex PCR, the TCRdb table keeps only in-frame clones and is missing some. The V and J calls and the clone size are those of that table, but D and trimming were determined from the DNA. The sample has about 480,000 clones, roughly 90% seen once; the top ten hold about 1.7%. The sequence was obtained from a middle-aged woman who had recovered from COVID-19. Input material: PBMCs or T cells enriched from blood (not recorded which). The chain recombines TRBV7-2 with TRBJ2-7, with TRBD2 as a possible D gene (7 bases). The DNA of the CDR3 is TGTGCCAGCAGCTCTGCCGGAGGGGGGGGGTTAAGACCGTACGAGCAGTACTTC. Its translation: CASSSAGGGGLRPYEQYF.